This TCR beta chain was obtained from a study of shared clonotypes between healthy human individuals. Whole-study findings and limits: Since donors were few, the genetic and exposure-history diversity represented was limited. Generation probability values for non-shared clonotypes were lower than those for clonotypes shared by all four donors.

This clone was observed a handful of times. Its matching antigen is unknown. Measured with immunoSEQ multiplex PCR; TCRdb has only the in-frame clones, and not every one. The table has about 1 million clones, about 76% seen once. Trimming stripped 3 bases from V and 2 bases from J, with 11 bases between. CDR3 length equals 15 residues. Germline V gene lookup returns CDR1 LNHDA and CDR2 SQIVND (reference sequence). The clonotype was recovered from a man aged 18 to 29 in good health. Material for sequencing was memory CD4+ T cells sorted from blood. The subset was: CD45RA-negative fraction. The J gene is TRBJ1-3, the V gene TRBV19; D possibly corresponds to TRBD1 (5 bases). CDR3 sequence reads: CASSISAGAGNTIYF. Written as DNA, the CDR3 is TGTGCCAGTAGTATCTCCGCGGGGGCTGGAAACACCATATATTTT.